Presented here are 23 T cell receptor beta chains from one specimen sequenced in a study of Ad26.COV2.S vaccination and SARS-CoV-2 variants (dated by TCRdb to the early 2020s). This sample's treatment or condition label indicates: 19 received Ad26.COV2.S at low or high dose, single or two shots; 5 received placebo; per-sample allocation not given. For vaccine and placebo recipients, repertoires were sequenced using samples collected on day 63 after the first injection. Library method: the immunoSEQ multiplex PCR assay. TCRdb provides this immuneACCESS table in a form limited to in-frame rearrangements. Some clones are lacking; in checked studies, under half of them reflect an unresolved V gene, and why the rest are absent is not known. The sample table records about 410,000 clones; more than 85% of these occur just once. The top ten clones comprise under 4% of the sample. The input for sequencing was peripheral blood, taken in a trial of Ad26.COV2.S vaccine versus placebo. These receptor sequences come from a person aged 18-65 years who received the Ad26.COV2.S COVID-19 vaccine or a placebo.

V gene TRBV5-5 combines with J gene TRBJ1-1; 7 nucleotides line up with TRBD1. Germline V gene lookup returns CDR1 SGHKS and CDR2 YYEKEE (reference sequence). With V trimmed by 4 bases and J by 3 bases, 15 bases remained unmatched. There are 17 residues in the CDR3. As DNA, the CDR3 is TGTGCCAGCAGCATTGTCTTAAGGGGGCCGGACCACACTGAAGCTTTCTTT. It specifies CASSIVLRGPDHTEAFF. Complete variable domain (other parts from reference TRBV5-5 and TRBJ1-1): DAGVTQSPTHLIKTRGQQVTLRCSPISGHKSVSWYQQVLGQGPQFIFQYYEKEERGRGNFPDRFSARQFPNYSSELNVNALLLGDSALYLCASSIVLRGPDHTEAFFGQGTRLTVV.

The gene calls are TRBV2 and TRBJ2-3, with D tentatively TRBD2 (6 bases). The germline CDR1 and CDR2 sequences are SNHLY and FYNNEI. The V end lost 6 bases, the J end lost 6 bases, and 19 bases lay between the germline ends. CDR3 size: 15 residues. CDR3 nucleotides: TGTGCCAGCAGACAAATAGCGGCCCATCGGGATACGCAGTATTTT. Protein: CASRQIAAHRDTQYF.

The DNA of the CDR3 is TGTGCCAGCAGTGACTCGGGGGGCGCGGGAAACTCCTACAATGAGCAGTTCTTC. Its protein product is CASSDSGGAGNSYNEQFF. The rearrangement links TRBV6-4 to TRBJ2-1; tentatively, D is TRBD1 or TRBD2 (6 bases each). Trimming removed 0 bases at V and 0 bases at J, with 15 bases between. Germline lookup yields CDR1 MRHNA and CDR2 SNTAGT. The CDR3 contains 18 residues.

The chain couples TRBV6-5 to TRBJ2-3; 7 positions match TRBD2. Trimming took 0 bases from V and 0 from J; bases not matched to a gene: 3. This CDR3 is built from 16 residues. Germline CDR1 and CDR2: MNHEY and SVGAGI. This CDR3 reads CASSYSGGLSTDTQYF. The DNA of the CDR3 is TGTGCCAGCAGTTACTCGGGAGGGCTTAGCACAGATACGCAGTATTTT.

This chain connects TRBV7-9 to TRBJ2-7; 10 bases map to TRBD1. The CDR3 runs to 18 residues. V lost 4 bases to trimming and J lost 7 bases; unmatched junction nucleotides: 19. Germline values: CDR1 SEHNR, CDR2 FQNEAQ (reference sequence). DNA of the CDR3: TGTGCCAGCAGCTCCTATAGTAGAAGGACAGGGGGATCGGGGGAGCAGTACTTC. It specifies CASSSYSRRTGGSGEQYF.

This clone was recorded a few times. The rearrangement links TRBV14 to TRBJ2-7; D remains unclear. The germline V gene encodes CDR1 SGHDN and CDR2 FVKESK. This CDR3 is 13 amino acids long. Trimming shortened V by 1 base and J by 12 bases, and 16 bases separated the two germline ends. The CDR3 loop is CASSQVGLGPGYF. The CDR3 region has the DNA TGTGCCAGCAGCCAAGTTGGGCTTGGGCCCGGGTACTTC.

V gene TRBV4-1 combines with J gene TRBJ1-4; D ambiguous. Germline V gene lookup returns CDR1 MGHRA and CDR2 YSYEKL. V shed 5 bases and J shed 4 bases, with 11 bases lying between them. This CDR3 has 14 amino acids. CDR3 bases: TGCGCCAGCAGCACCCCGGGGAATAATGAAAAACTGTTTTTT. Its translation: CASSTPGNNEKLFF.

The rearrangement joins TRBV4-2 to TRBJ2-2; TRBD2 aligns across 7 bases. With 0 bases clipped from V and 4 bases from J, the junction kept 5 bases outside the gene matches. Per germline, CDR1 LGHNA and CDR2 YNFKEQ. The CDR3 loop spans 16 amino acids. The CDR3 nucleotides read TGTGCCAGCAGCCAAGAGACTAGCTGGACCACCGGGGAGCTGTTTTTT. Protein sequence: CASSQETSWTTGELFF.

The chain joins TRBV30 to TRBJ2-2; D ambiguous. Germline V gene lookup returns CDR1 GTSNPN and CDR2 SVGIG (reference sequence). Trimming shortened V by 0 bases and J by 4 bases, and 12 bases separated the two germline ends. There are 15 residues in the CDR3. The CDR3 here is CAWSVTPPSTGELFF. CDR3 DNA: TGTGCCTGGAGTGTAACCCCTCCGAGCACCGGGGAGCTGTTTTTT.

The genes are TRBV3-1 (or the pseudogene TRBV3-2) and TRBJ2-3; no reliable D call. With 0 bases removed from V and 2 bases from J, the gap between germline ends came to 3 bases. Germline V gene sequence: CDR1 LGHDT, CDR2 YNNKEL (reference sequence). The CDR3 spans 13 residues. The CDR3, as DNA: TGTGCCAGCAGCCAAGACCTCACAGATACGCAGTATTTT. Its protein is CASSQDLTDTQYF.

The genes are TRBV7-2 and TRBJ2-1; 9 bases match TRBD2. Trimming at V came to 5 bases and at J to 10 bases, leaving 6 bases not matched to a gene. This CDR3 is 13 amino acids long. Germline assignment: CDR1 SGHTA and CDR2 FQGNSA. This CDR3 is CASSASGTSEQFF. DNA of the CDR3: TGTGCCAGCAGCGCATCCGGGACTAGCGAGCAGTTCTTC.

The CDR3 loop is CASSSDRGNYGYTF. As DNA, the CDR3 is TGTGCCAGCAGTTCAGACAGGGGGAACTATGGCTACACCTTC. The chain uses TRBV27 and TRBJ1-2; 9 nucleotides align to TRBD1. Germline CDR1 is MNHEY and CDR2 is SMNVEV (reference sequence). Trimming at V came to 4 bases and at J to 2 bases, leaving 2 bases not matched to a gene. This CDR3 spans 14 amino acids.

The V and J genes are TRBV6-5 and TRBJ2-1; D is perhaps TRBD1 or TRBD2 (5 bases each). The germline V and J ends were trimmed by 4 bases and 6 bases, with 13 bases remaining between them. Germline-derived CDR1 and CDR2 are MNHEY and SVGAGI. The CDR3 length is 14 residues. The CDR3 nucleotides are TGTGCCAGCAGTTCTACGGGGCTGTCCAATGAGCAGTTCTTC. It yields the protein CASSSTGLSNEQFF.

V usage is TRBV7-6 and J usage is TRBJ1-4; a possible D gene is TRBD1 (6 bases). In germline, CDR1 is SGHVS, CDR2 FNYEAQ. This CDR3 has 15 amino acids. V was shortened by 5 bases and J by 7 bases, with 17 bases between the two germline ends. The CDR3 DNA reads as TGTGCCAGCAGCAAATTAAGGTGGGGGCGTGAAAAACTGTTTTTT. As protein: CASSKLRWGREKLFF.

V gene TRBV29-1 combines with J gene TRBJ2-7; TRBD2 is a possible D gene (5 bases). V was trimmed by 4 bases and J by 0 bases, leaving 10 bases between them. This CDR3 is 13 amino acids long. Germline V gene sequence: CDR1 SQVTM, CDR2 ANQGSEA. The CDR3, as DNA: TGCAGCGTTGCGGGGAAGAGCTCCTACGAGCAGTACTTC. The encoded protein is CSVAGKSSYEQYF.

The gene calls are TRBV7-9 and TRBJ2-3; D is possibly TRBD2 (7 bases). CDR1 SEHNR and CDR2 FQNEAQ come from the germline V gene (reference sequence). The CDR3 spans 16 residues. V lost 1 base to trimming and J lost 2 bases, with 13 bases between them. The CDR3 coding sequence is TGTGCCAGCAGCTTAGACGCGGGGGCCCTCACAGATACGCAGTATTTT. Translation: CASSLDAGALTDTQYF.

The rearrangement links TRBV7-2 to TRBJ2-3; 10 positions agree with TRBD2. Per germline, CDR1 SGHTA and CDR2 FQGNSA. This CDR3 is built from 16 residues. J was trimmed by 0 bases and V by 1 base; bases with no gene match: 1. DNA of the CDR3: TGTGCCAGCAGCTTAGTACTAGCGGGGAGCACAGATACGCAGTATTTT. Translation gives CASSLVLAGSTDTQYF.

This chain joins TRBV11-2 and TRBJ2-5, with 8 bases lining up with TRBD1. V was clipped by 5 bases and J by 4 bases; unmatched bases: 12. The length of the CDR3 is 16 residues. From germline, CDR1 is SGHAT and CDR2 FQNNGV. The CDR3 sequence is CASSVRTGLISETQYF. CDR3 coding DNA: TGTGCCAGCAGCGTCCGGACAGGGCTTATTTCAGAGACCCAGTACTTC.

This chain connects TRBV7-2 to TRBJ1-1; unclear D gene. Trimming cost V 6 bases and J 6 bases, with 17 bases left between them. The CDR3 has 14 residues. The germline V gene encodes CDR1 SGHTA and CDR2 FQGNSA. This CDR3 is CASRSPGPDAEAFF. The CDR3 DNA reads as TGTGCCAGCAGATCCCCGGGCCCGGATGCTGAAGCTTTCTTT.

As DNA, the CDR3 is TGTGCCAGCAGTGAGGACAGGGGCGATGAGCAGTTCTTC. It codes for CASSEDRGDEQFF. The chain carries TRBV6-1 and TRBJ2-1, with 9 bases identical to TRBD1. V trimming: 3 bases; J trimming: 8 bases; junction bases outside the gene matches: 2. The CDR3 spans 13 residues. Germline-derived CDR1 and CDR2 are MNHNS and SASEGT.

The chain combines TRBV6-2 or TRBV6-3 with TRBJ1-5; 8 nucleotides align to TRBD1. CDR1 MNHEY and CDR2 SVGEGT come from the germline V gene. V lost 2 bases to trimming and J lost 2 bases; unmatched junction nucleotides: 8. This CDR3 has 17 amino acids. The CDR3 region has the DNA TGTGCCAGCAGTTACGAGGCAGGGGGCTTGGGCAATCAGCCCCAGCATTTT. Amino acid sequence: CASSYEAGGLGNQPQHF.

This chain links TRBV27 with TRBJ2-1, with 9 bases matching TRBD1. Trimming cost V 5 bases and J 11 bases; bases outside gene matches: 13. This CDR3 comprises 15 residues. Germline V gives CDR1 MNHEY, CDR2 SMNVEV (reference sequence). CDR3 DNA sequence: TGTGCCAGCAGTCCACCCGGGACAGGGACAATGCAGCAGTTCTTC. Encoded protein: CASSPPGTGTMQQFF.

The chain carries TRBV4-1 and TRBJ1-1; D remains ambiguous. V was trimmed by 3 bases and J by 5 bases, leaving 16 bases between them. The CDR3 is 15 amino acids. Germline V gene lookup returns CDR1 MGHRA and CDR2 YSYEKL. Here the CDR3 DNA reads TGCGCCAGCAGCCATCATGCCGGGGTCGGAACTGAAGCTTTCTTT. Translated: CASSHHAGVGTEAFF.